This TCR beta chain comes out of a study of blood T cells in healthy people across ages. No fewer than 6.5 million PBMCs went into each sample. Primers used in a second PCR of roughly 6 to 12 cycles were a sample-barcoded 5' primer and a J-beta primer mix. Every sample returned 2.5 million or more CDR3-containing paired-end reads. TCRdb ran MiXCR on the 5' RACE reads and lists one entry per CDR3 protein. The data hold about 940,000 distinct CDR3 sequences, with roughly 48% observed a single time. Many counts were recorded for this clonotype. CDR1 and CDR2 (germline): SEHNR, FQNEAQ (reference sequence). The CDR3 sequence is 14 residues long. The germline V and J ends were trimmed by 2 bases and 4 bases, with 11 bases remaining between them.

Input material: blood. The sequence derives from a man aged 25 to 40 in good health. The chain links TRBV7-9 to TRBJ1-1; D ambiguous. The CDR3 nucleotides read TGTGCCAGCAGCTTATCCGGACGGAGCACTGAAGCTTTCTTT. Its translation: CASSLSGRSTEAFF.